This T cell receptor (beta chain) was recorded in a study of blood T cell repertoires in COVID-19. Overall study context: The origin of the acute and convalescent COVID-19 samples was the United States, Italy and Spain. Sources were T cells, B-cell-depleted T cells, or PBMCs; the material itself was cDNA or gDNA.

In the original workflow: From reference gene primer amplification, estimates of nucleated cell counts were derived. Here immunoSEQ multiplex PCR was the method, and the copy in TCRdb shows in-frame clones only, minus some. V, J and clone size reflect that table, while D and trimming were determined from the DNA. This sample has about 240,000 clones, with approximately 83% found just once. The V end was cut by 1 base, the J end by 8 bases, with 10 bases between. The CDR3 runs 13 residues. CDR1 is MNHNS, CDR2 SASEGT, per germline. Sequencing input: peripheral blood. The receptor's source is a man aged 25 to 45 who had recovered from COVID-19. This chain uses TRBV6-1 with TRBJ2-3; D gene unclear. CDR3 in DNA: TGTGCCAGCAGTGAAGGATTGGCTTCTACGCAGTATTTT. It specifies CASSEGLASTQYF.